The source of this T cell receptor beta chain is a study of T cell repertoires in cytomegalovirus infection. This CDR3 contains 16 residues. Germline lookup yields CDR1 SGDLS and CDR2 YYNGEE. The V gene lost 3 bases and the J gene lost 3 bases, with 16 bases spanning the gap. TCRdb reprocessed the reads with MiXCR, giving one entry per CDR3 protein. Here the sample spans 250,000 to 300,000 distinct CDR3 sequences, 20% to 30% being singletons. The gene calls are TRBV9 and TRBJ2-1; no clear D gene. This receptor was obtained from a human donor in good health (CMV status not recorded). Some clones in this sample may be carry-over from other donors' samples. Sequencing input: PBMCs. The DNA for the CDR3 is TGTGCCAGCAGCGGCTCCCTTGGGATTGGCTACAATGAGCAGTTCTTC. Encoded protein: CASSGSLGIGYNEQFF.